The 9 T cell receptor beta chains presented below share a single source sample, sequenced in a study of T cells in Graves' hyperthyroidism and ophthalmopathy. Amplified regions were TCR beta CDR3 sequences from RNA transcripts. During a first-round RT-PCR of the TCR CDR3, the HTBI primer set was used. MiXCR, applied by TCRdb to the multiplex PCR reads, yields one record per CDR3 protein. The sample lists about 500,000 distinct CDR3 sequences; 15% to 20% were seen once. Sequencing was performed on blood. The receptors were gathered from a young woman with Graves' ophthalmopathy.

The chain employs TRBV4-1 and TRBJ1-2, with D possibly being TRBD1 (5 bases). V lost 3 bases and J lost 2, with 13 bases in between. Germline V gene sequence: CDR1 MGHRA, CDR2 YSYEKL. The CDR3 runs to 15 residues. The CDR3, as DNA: TGCGCCAGCAGCCACCCCGGCAGGGAGAACTATGGCTACACCTTC. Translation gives CASSHPGRENYGYTF.

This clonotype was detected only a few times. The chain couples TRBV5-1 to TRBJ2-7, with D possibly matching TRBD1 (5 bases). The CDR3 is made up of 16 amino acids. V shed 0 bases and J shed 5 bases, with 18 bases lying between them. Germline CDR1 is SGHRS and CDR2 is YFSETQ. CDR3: CASSLGAGSPLDEQYF. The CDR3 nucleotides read TGCGCCAGCAGCTTGGGGGCAGGGTCTCCTCTCGACGAGCAGTACTTC.

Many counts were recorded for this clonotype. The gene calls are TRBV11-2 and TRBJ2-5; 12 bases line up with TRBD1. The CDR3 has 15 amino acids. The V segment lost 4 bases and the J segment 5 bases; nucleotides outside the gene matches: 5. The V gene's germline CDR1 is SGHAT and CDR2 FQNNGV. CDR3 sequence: CASSSGQGAGETQYF. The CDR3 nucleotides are TGTGCCAGCAGCTCGGGACAGGGGGCCGGGGAGACCCAGTACTTC.

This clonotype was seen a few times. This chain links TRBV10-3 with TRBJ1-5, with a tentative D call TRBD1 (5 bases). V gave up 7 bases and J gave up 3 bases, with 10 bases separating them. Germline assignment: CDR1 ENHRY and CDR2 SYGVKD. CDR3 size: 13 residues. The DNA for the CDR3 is TGTGCCATCACAGCAGGGTACAATCAGCCCCAGCATTTT. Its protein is CAITAGYNQPQHF.

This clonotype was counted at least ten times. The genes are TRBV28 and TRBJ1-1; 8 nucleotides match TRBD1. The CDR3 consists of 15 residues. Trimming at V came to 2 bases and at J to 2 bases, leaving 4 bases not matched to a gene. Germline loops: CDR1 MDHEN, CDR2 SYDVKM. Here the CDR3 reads CASSLARGRNTEAFF. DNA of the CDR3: TGTGCCAGCAGTTTAGCCAGGGGGCGAAACACTGAAGCTTTCTTT. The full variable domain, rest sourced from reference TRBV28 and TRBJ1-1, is DVKVTQSSRYLVKRTGEKVFLECVQDMDHENMFWYRQDPGLGLRLIYFSYDVKMKEKGDIPEGYSVSREKKERFSLILESASTNQTSMYLCASSLARGRNTEAFFGQGTRLTVV.

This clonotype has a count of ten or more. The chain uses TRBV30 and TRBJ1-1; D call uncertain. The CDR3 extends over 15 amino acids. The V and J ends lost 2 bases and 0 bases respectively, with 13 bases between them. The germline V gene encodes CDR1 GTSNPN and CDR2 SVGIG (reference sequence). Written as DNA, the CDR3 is TGTGCCTGGAGTATCCCCGCCTGGATGAACACTGAAGCTTTCTTT. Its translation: CAWSIPAWMNTEAFF.

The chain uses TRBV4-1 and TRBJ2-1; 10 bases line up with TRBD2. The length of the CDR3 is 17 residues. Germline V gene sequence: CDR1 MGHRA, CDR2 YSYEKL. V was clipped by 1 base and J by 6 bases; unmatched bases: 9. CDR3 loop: CASSQATSGIIGNEQFF. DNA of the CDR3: TGCGCCAGCAGCCAAGCTACTAGCGGGATCATAGGCAATGAGCAGTTCTTC.

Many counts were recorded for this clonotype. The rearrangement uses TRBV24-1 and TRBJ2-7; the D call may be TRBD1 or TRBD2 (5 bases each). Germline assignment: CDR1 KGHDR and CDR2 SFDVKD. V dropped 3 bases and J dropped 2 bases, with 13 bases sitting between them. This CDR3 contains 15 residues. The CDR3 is CATSDPRDGAYEQYF. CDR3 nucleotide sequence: TGTGCCACCAGTGATCCCCGGGACGGAGCCTACGAGCAGTACTTC.

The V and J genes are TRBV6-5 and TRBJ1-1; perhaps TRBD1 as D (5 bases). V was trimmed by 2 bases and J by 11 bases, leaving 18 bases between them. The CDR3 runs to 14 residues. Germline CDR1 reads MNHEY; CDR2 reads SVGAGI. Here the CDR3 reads CASSYGGRDAEAFF. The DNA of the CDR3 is TGTGCCAGCAGTTACGGGGGAAGAGACGCGGAGGCTTTCTTT.